The 22 T cell receptor beta chains in this list originate from one sample, sequenced in a study of cytomegalovirus exposure and HLA in healthy donors. 60 Vbeta and 13 Jbeta primers were used in PCR. Produced via immunoSEQ multiplex PCR; TCRdb's table is partial and in-frame only. The data show 100,000 or so clones, approximately 80% seen once. The source material was PBMCs. These receptor sequences come from a man aged 18 to 30 in good health and CMV-seronegative.

The J gene is TRBJ2-1, the V gene TRBV7-9, with 12 nucleotides matching TRBD2. Germline CDR1 reads SEHNR; CDR2 reads FQNEAQ (reference sequence). The length of the CDR3 is 15 residues. The ends lost 5 bases at V and 8 bases at J; junction bases unmatched: 7. CDR3 residues: CASSLLRLAGDEQFF. As DNA, the CDR3 is TGTGCCAGCAGCCTACTGCGACTAGCGGGGGATGAGCAGTTCTTC.

This chain uses TRBV4-1 with TRBJ2-3; no firm D call. CDR1 MGHRA and CDR2 YSYEKL come from the germline V gene. The CDR3 runs to 15 residues. Trimming stripped 3 bases from V and 2 bases from J, with 12 bases between. The CDR3 is CASSQLTVFTDTQYF. The CDR3 DNA reads as TGCGCCAGCAGCCAGTTGACTGTGTTCACAGATACGCAGTATTTT.

The V call is TRBV4-1, the J call TRBJ2-5; TRBD2 matches 8 bases. This CDR3 is built from 13 residues. The junction had 4 bases not matched to a gene; V was cut back by 5 bases and J by 5 bases. Germline CDR1 MGHRA, CDR2 YSYEKL. CDR3 sequence: CASSWTSSETQYF. In nucleotides, the CDR3 is TGCGCCAGCAGCTGGACTAGCAGCGAGACCCAGTACTTC.

This chain links TRBV27 with TRBJ2-3; TRBD2 matches 12 bases. CDR3 size: 17 residues. CDR1 and CDR2 from the germline V gene are MNHEY and SMNVEV (reference sequence). Trimming removed 4 bases from V and 2 bases from J; junction bases left unmatched: 7. The CDR3 nucleotides are TGTGCCAGCAGTTCCTCTAGCGGGGGGGAACCCACAGATACGCAGTATTTT. This translates into CASSSSSGGEPTDTQYF.

The chain carries TRBV6-5 and TRBJ2-5; 7 nucleotides line up with TRBD1. This CDR3 has 11 residues. The V and J ends lost 5 bases and 10 bases, in that order; junction bases with no gene match: 4. Germline V gives CDR1 MNHEY, CDR2 SVGAGI. The CDR3 is CASSLQGLQYF. As DNA, the CDR3 is TGTGCCAGCAGTCTACAGGGGCTCCAGTACTTC.

V and J are TRBV27 and TRBJ2-7; 9 nucleotides align to TRBD1. The CDR3 has 16 amino acids. CDR1 and CDR2 from the germline V gene are MNHEY and SMNVEV (reference sequence). The V and J ends lost 4 bases and 2 bases, in that order; junction bases with no gene match: 9. This CDR3 reads CASSSPLRQGAYEQYF. CDR3 bases: TGTGCCAGCAGTTCCCCCCTAAGACAGGGGGCCTACGAGCAGTACTTC.

This clone was counted once. This chain joins TRBV5-1 and TRBJ1-5, with TRBD1 identical over 11 bases. CDR3 length: 19 amino acids. Looked up from germline, CDR1 is SGHRS and CDR2 is YFSETQ. Trimming cost V 4 bases and J 5 bases; bases outside gene matches: 17. The CDR3 DNA is TGCGCCAGCAGCCTCCGGGACAGGGGGAAGCCCTTCTTTCATCAGCCCCAGCATTTT. Protein product: CASSLRDRGKPFFHQPQHF.

The genes are TRBV6-5 and TRBJ2-1; 14 nucleotides align to TRBD2. V was pared by 2 bases and J by 11 bases, with 5 bases of the junction left unmatched. Germline CDR1 is MNHEY and CDR2 is SVGAGI. The CDR3 is 15 amino acids. This CDR3 is CASSYPGTSGGKQFF. The CDR3 coding sequence is TGTGCCAGCAGTTACCCCGGGACTAGCGGGGGCAAGCAGTTCTTC.

The chain has TRBV13 and TRBJ2-2, with 10 nucleotides matching TRBD1. V was pared by 1 base and J by 6 bases, with 2 bases of the junction left unmatched. The CDR3 spans 15 residues. Germline CDR1 is PRHDT and CDR2 is FYEKMQ (reference sequence). CDR3 sequence reads: CASSLVGQGPGELFF. The CDR3 region has the DNA TGTGCCAGCAGCTTAGTGGGACAGGGGCCCGGGGAGCTGTTTTTT.

The chain recombines TRBV4-1 with TRBJ2-2; possible D gene TRBD2, 6 bases. V was trimmed by 0 bases and J by 6 bases, leaving 17 bases between them. The CDR3 runs to 17 residues. Germline CDR1 MGHRA, CDR2 YSYEKL. The CDR3 bases are TGCGCCAGCAGCCAAGATCGGAGACGTTCTAGCGCCGGGGAGCTGTTTTTT. Encoded protein: CASSQDRRRSSAGELFF.

V and J are TRBV5-1 and TRBJ2-3; 10 nucleotides line up with TRBD2. CDR1 is SGHRS, CDR2 YFSETQ, per germline. Trimming cost V 4 bases and J 0 bases; bases outside gene matches: 8. CDR3 length equals 17 residues. CDR3 protein: CASSLSSGGASTDTQYF. DNA of the CDR3: TGCGCCAGCAGCCTCTCGAGCGGGGGGGCTAGCACAGATACGCAGTATTTT. Full variable domain (remainder filled in from reference TRBV5-1 and TRBJ2-3): KAGVTQTPRYLIKTRGQQVTLSCSPISGHRSVSWYQQTPGQGLQFLFEYFSETQRNKGNFPGRFSGRQFSNSRSEMNVSTLELGDSALYLCASSLSSGGASTDTQYFGPGTRLTVL.

With regard to this clone: An end of the junction does not agree with germline; a read error may underlie this. This rearrangement joins TRBV7-9 to TRBJ2-4; D might be TRBD2 (5 bases). The CDR3 has 16 residues. The germline V gene has CDR1 SEHNR and CDR2 FQNEAQ (reference sequence). CDR3 DNA sequence: TGTTCCAGCAGCCTATACAGAGGACTAGCCAAAAACATTCAGTACTTC. Encoded protein: CSSSLYRGLAKNIQYF.

The chain links TRBV30 to TRBJ2-7, with 9 bases aligning to TRBD1. The CDR3 covers 16 residues. Germline assignment: CDR1 GTSNPN and CDR2 SVGIG (reference sequence). V gave up 4 bases and J gave up 4 bases; unmatched junction bases: 14. CDR3 in amino acids: CAWTHGGQGPLYEQYF. The DNA for the CDR3 is TGTGCCTGGACCCATGGGGGACAGGGACCTCTTTACGAGCAGTACTTC. The whole variable domain, remainder taken from reference TRBV30 and TRBJ2-7, is SQTIHQWPATLVQPVGSPLSLECTVEGTSNPNLYWYRQAAGRGLQLLFYSVGIGQISSEVPQNLSASRPQDRQFILSSKKLLLSDSGFYLCAWTHGGQGPLYEQYFGPGTRLTVT.

This chain connects TRBV5-6 to TRBJ2-6; 8 bases align to TRBD2. This CDR3 region has 16 residues. Germline V lookup: CDR1 SGHDT, CDR2 YYEEEE. V shed 6 bases and J 1 base; nucleotides not matched to a gene: 6. As DNA, the CDR3 is TGTGCCAGCACCGGGGGGGGTATGTCTGGGGCCAACGTCCTGACTTTC. Residues: CASTGGGMSGANVLTF.

The chain recombines TRBV7-6 with TRBJ1-5; a weak D match, TRBD1 (5 bases). CDR3 length: 15 amino acids. Per germline, CDR1 SGHVS and CDR2 FNYEAQ. V was trimmed by 5 bases and J by 4 bases, leaving 15 bases between them. The DNA for the CDR3 is TGTGCCAGCAGCCTAAACTGGGCAGGGAATCAGCCCCAGCATTTT. It translates to CASSLNWAGNQPQHF.

The chain carries TRBV18 and TRBJ1-2; perhaps TRBD1 as D (5 bases). This CDR3 is 13 amino acids long. The germline gives CDR1 KGHSH, CDR2 LQKENI. V dropped 5 bases and J dropped 5 bases, with 12 bases sitting between them. The CDR3 DNA sequence: TGTGCCAGCTCAGACCGGGGGGGTTATGGCTACACCTTC. Its protein is CASSDRGGYGYTF.

This clone was detected once. The gene calls are TRBV19 and TRBJ2-7, with D maybe TRBD1 (5 bases). The CDR3 spans 14 residues. CDR1 is LNHDA, CDR2 SQIVND, per germline (reference sequence). Trimming pared 3 bases from V and 5 bases from J, leaving 14 bases between. The CDR3 loop reads CASSIGQGWDEQYF. CDR3 DNA sequence: TGTGCCAGTAGTATTGGGCAGGGTTGGGACGAGCAGTACTTC.

This chain connects TRBV11-2 to TRBJ2-7, with 8 nucleotides matching TRBD1. Germline values: CDR1 SGHAT, CDR2 FQNNGV. Trimming took 5 bases from V and 3 from J; bases not matched to a gene: 12. CDR3 length: 16 residues. CDR3 residues: CASSPPADRGLYEQYF. CDR3 DNA sequence: TGTGCCAGCAGCCCTCCCGCTGACAGGGGCCTCTACGAGCAGTACTTC. The complete variable domain, with remaining parts taken from reference TRBV11-2 and TRBJ2-7, reads EAGVAQSPRYKIIEKRQSVAFWCNPISGHATLYWYQQILGQGPKLLIQFQNNGVVDDSQLPKDRFSAERLKGVDSTLKIQPAKLEDSAVYLCASSPPADRGLYEQYFGPGTRLTVT.

This chain joins TRBV27 and TRBJ2-6; 11 nucleotides agree with TRBD1. CDR1 is MNHEY, CDR2 SMNVEV, per germline (reference sequence). The CDR3 is made up of 17 amino acids. The V and J ends lost 5 bases and 2 bases, in that order; junction bases with no gene match: 5. The CDR3 protein is CASSKGQGVPGANVLTF. CDR3 DNA: TGTGCCAGCAGTAAGGGACAGGGGGTCCCTGGGGCCAACGTCCTGACTTTC. The full variable domain, its missing parts supplied by reference TRBV27 and TRBJ2-6, is EAQVTQNPRYLITVTGKKLTVTCSQNMNHEYMSWYRQDPGLGLRQIYYSMNVEVTDKGDVPEGYKVSRKEKRNFPLILESPSPNQTSLYFCASSKGQGVPGANVLTFGAGSRLTVL.

The chain joins TRBV5-8 to TRBJ2-7, with a weak D call TRBD1 (6 bases). In germline, CDR1 is SGHTS, CDR2 YDEGEE. Trimming took off 0 bases at V and 7 bases at J, with 20 bases between the two ends. The CDR3 is made up of 16 amino acids. The CDR3 DNA sequence: TGTGCCAGCAGCTTGGGGTTCGGACTGGCGAGGGGGGAGCAGTACTTC. As protein: CASSLGFGLARGEQYF. Full variable domain (remainder filled in from reference TRBV5-8 and TRBJ2-7): EAGVTQSPTHLIKTRGQQATLRCSPISGHTSVYWYQQALGLGLQFLLWYDEGEERNRGNFPPRFSGRQFPNYSSELNVNALELEDSALYLCASSLGFGLARGEQYFGPGTRLTVT.

The rearrangement joins TRBV29-1 to TRBJ1-2, with 9 bases fitting TRBD1. The CDR3 spans 14 residues. Germline values: CDR1 SQVTM, CDR2 ANQGSEA. The V and J ends lost 5 bases and 8 bases, in that order; junction bases with no gene match: 12. This CDR3 reads CSVIGTGYSGGYTF. CDR3 in DNA: TGCAGCGTTATAGGGACAGGGTACAGCGGGGGCTACACCTTC. The whole variable domain, remainder taken from reference TRBV29-1 and TRBJ1-2, is SAVISQKPSRDICQRGTSLTIQCQVDSQVTMMFWYRQQPGQSLTLIATANQGSEATYESGFVIDKFPISRPNLTFSTLTVSNMSPEDSSIYLCSVIGTGYSGGYTFGSGTRLTVV.

CDR3 residues: CASSPRGGAFF. The CDR3 bases are TGTGCCAGCAGCCCGAGAGGGGGAGCTTTCTTT. The V and J genes are TRBV6-6 and TRBJ1-1; the D gene is possibly TRBD1 (6 bases). Germline V gene data show CDR1 as MNHNY and CDR2 as SVGAGI (reference sequence). Trimming removed 6 bases from V and 10 bases from J, with 12 bases in between. This CDR3 has 11 residues.